This T cell receptor beta chain stems from a study of identical twins (dated by TCRdb to 2016 to 2018). About the study as a whole: TCR alpha and beta repertoires from monozygotic twins, unrelated adults of various ages and cord blood were deep-sequenced to test whether fetal clonotypes persist. Replicate twin experiments were performed at different times using different library preparation protocols to rule out contamination.

The protocol used for the library was 5' RACE. The run used an Illumina HiSeq 2000. A universal primer binding site was introduced by template switching, and a unique molecular identifier was present in the final cDNA, enabling accurate counting of TCR cDNA molecules. Specific primers in the conserved constant-segment region were used to synthesize first-strand cDNA for TCR alpha and beta chains. To control for contamination, every cDNA library was double barcoded, receiving both a SMART-Mk sample barcode and Illumina barcodes. TruSeq adapter sequences along with Illumina sample barcodes were introduced in two successive PCR steps. The Illumina HiSeq platform was used with custom primers to sequence TCR alpha and beta cDNA libraries. Turning to the authors' computational methods: MiGEC processed the raw reads to extract unique molecular identifiers, while MiXCR was used to determine the CDR3 positions. For each individual, recombination models were inferred using an EM algorithm with the repgenHMM and IGoR tools. Shared clonotypes were analyzed with the tcR package in R, and sharing was normalized by the product of cloneset sizes. To study raw recombination free of thymic and clonal selection effects, out-of-frame nonproductive sequences were analyzed. Using fastp at Q25 and MiXCR, TCRdb reprocessed the public reads and kept productive beta chains. CDR3 protein sequences are deduplicated, and each keeps its most common genes and DNA. TCRdb, not the original authors, processed these V and J calls. Across this sample there are 1.5 million to 2 million distinct CDR3 sequences, with 25% to 35% seen only once. The ten largest clones add up to about 0.27% of the sample.

Concerning this clonotype: The target of this receptor is not known. Per-nucleotide qualities are absent, and no much larger clonotype sits a single base away.

Only healthy Caucasian donors were included. What the authors observed across the whole study: Abundant cord blood beta clonotypes carried fewer insertions; young adult naive repertoires showed a weaker similar trend, while memory repertoires showed none. Conclusions relied on cross-sectional statistical analysis, since the same donors could not be followed over many years. Invariant T cells such as MAIT and iNKT could partly confound zero-insertion analyses, though diverse VJ usage argued against this for most clonotypes. Recombination models systematically underestimated out-of-frame TCR alpha sharing in monozygotic twins but agreed with sharing between unrelated individuals. Excess twin sharing in beta out-of-frame sequences was weaker because fewer shared sequences lowered the signal-to-noise ratio. Compared with coincidental sharing between unrelated individuals, out-of-frame TCR alpha sequences shared between twins had an excess of sequences with low generation probability.

The CDR3 measures 15 amino acids from cysteine to phenylalanine. The entry retains the CDR3 DNA only, 45 bases that are in frame from base 1. According to the germline V gene, CDR1 reads SGHTA and CDR2 reads FQGNSA. Trimming accounts for 3 bases at V and 8 bases at J, while the number of junction bases matched to no gene is 9. This clonotype was obtained from a newborn girl in good health. The sequenced sample consisted of cord blood. The chain is assembled from TRBV7-2 and TRBJ2-1; 8 bases in the junction line up with TRBD1. The sequence in DNA is TGTGCCAGCAGCTTCTCGACAGGGGTATCGTATGAGCAGTTCTTC. It translates to CASSFSTGVSYEQFF.